The 20 T cell receptor beta chains below come from one sample, sequenced in a study of cytomegalovirus exposure and HLA in healthy donors (dated by TCRdb to 2017 to 2019). The library was generated by the immunoSEQ multiplex PCR assay. The multiplex PCR relied on a mix of 60 forward primers for TCR Vbeta segments and 13 reverse primers for TCR Jbeta segments. The table comes from immuneACCESS by way of TCRdb, which keeps in-frame sequences with V and J called. Part of the clones is missing from these tables; in studies checked, under half for an unresolved V gene and the rest for unknown reasons. This sample is represented by around 99,000 clones; about four fifths of them were singletons. The ten most abundant clones make up around 2.2% of the sample. Specimen: PBMCs. These receptors were taken from a woman between 25 and 40 years old in good health and CMV-seronegative.

The V and J genes are TRBV5-1 and TRBJ1-2; no reliable D call. The V gene's germline CDR1 is SGHRS and CDR2 YFSETQ. The CDR3 spans 15 residues. V was cut by 0 bases and J by 3 bases, with 12 bases left in between. The CDR3 spells CASSLVDGRDYGYTF. The CDR3, as DNA: TGCGCCAGCAGCTTGGTTGATGGGAGGGACTATGGCTACACCTTC.

The chain joins TRBV19 to TRBJ2-1, with TRBD1 matching 9 bases. This CDR3 region has 16 residues. Germline V gene lookup returns CDR1 LNHDA and CDR2 SQIVND (reference sequence). J was trimmed by 5 bases and V by 2 bases; bases with no gene match: 7. CDR3 bases: TGTGCCAGTAGTATATTAGGGACAGGGTTTGACAATGAGCAGTTCTTC. It encodes CASSILGTGFDNEQFF.

The chain employs TRBV19 and TRBJ2-2, with 13 bases identical to TRBD2. The germline V gene encodes CDR1 LNHDA and CDR2 SQIVND (reference sequence). The CDR3 totals 17 residues. Trimming removed 7 bases from V and 3 bases from J; junction bases left unmatched: 8. The CDR3 DNA reads as TGTGCCAGTAACCCGACTAGCGGGAGGAGGGACACCGGGGAGCTGTTTTTT. Protein sequence: CASNPTSGRRDTGELFF.

The chain links TRBV5-1 to TRBJ2-2, with TRBD2 matching 11 bases. Germline V gene sequence: CDR1 SGHRS, CDR2 YFSETQ. V gave up 8 bases and J gave up 5 bases; unmatched junction bases: 8. CDR3 length: 15 amino acids. Here the CDR3 reads CASRPGLAVTGELFF. The CDR3 nucleotides read TGCGCCAGTCGACCGGGACTAGCGGTAACCGGGGAGCTGTTTTTT.

The chain employs TRBV7-9 and TRBJ1-4; D gene ambiguous. The CDR3 spans 15 residues. Trimming cost V 5 bases and J 3 bases, with 13 bases left between them. CDR1 and CDR2 from the germline V gene are SEHNR and FQNEAQ (reference sequence). DNA for the CDR3: TGTGCCAGCAGCCAAACCAGTTCTCCTAATGAAAAACTGTTTTTT. It is translated as CASSQTSSPNEKLFF.

This clone occurred many times. V gene TRBV5-1 combines with J gene TRBJ2-3, with a weak D call TRBD2 (5 bases). Germline lookup yields CDR1 SGHRS and CDR2 YFSETQ. Trimming cost V 3 bases and J 1 base, with 15 bases left between them. There are 16 residues in the CDR3. The CDR3 DNA is TGCGCCAGCAGCTCTTACCCTACTAGAGGCACAGATACGCAGTATTTT. Translation: CASSSYPTRGTDTQYF.

The chain uses TRBV5-1 and TRBJ2-7; TRBD2 aligns across 11 bases. The germline V gene has CDR1 SGHRS and CDR2 YFSETQ. This CDR3 is 15 amino acids long. J gave up 0 bases and V 6 bases, and 5 bases lay outside the gene matches. CDR3 DNA: TGCGCCAGCAAACTAGCGGGAGACGGCTCCTACGAGCAGTACTTC. Translated: CASKLAGDGSYEQYF.

The chain joins TRBV12-5 to TRBJ2-1; TRBD2 matches at 12 bases. The CDR3 covers 17 residues. After removal of 0 bases from V and 9 bases from J, the junction contained 9 bases not matched to a gene. Per the germline V gene, CDR1 is LGHNT and CDR2 is FRNRAP. CDR3 sequence: CASGLVFLAGGPVEQFF. DNA for the CDR3: TGTGCTAGTGGTTTGGTTTTCCTAGCGGGAGGGCCGGTTGAGCAGTTCTTC.

This chain links TRBV19 with TRBJ2-1; 10 bases are shared with TRBD2. V lost 3 bases and J lost 5; bases outside the gene matches: 7. The CDR3 is made up of 16 amino acids. From germline, CDR1 is LNHDA and CDR2 SQIVND (reference sequence). DNA for the CDR3: TGTGCCAGTAGTATTCCTAGCGGGAGTGGGCACAATGAGCAGTTCTTC. Translation: CASSIPSGSGHNEQFF.

The gene calls are TRBV29-1 and TRBJ2-3; tentatively, D is TRBD2 (5 bases). V dropped 4 bases and J dropped 2 bases, with 19 bases sitting between them. The CDR3 loop spans 16 amino acids. CDR1 and CDR2 (germline): SQVTM, ANQGSEA. The CDR3 reads CSVGAEGGPYTDTQYF. In DNA form, the CDR3 reads TGCAGCGTTGGCGCCGAGGGCGGCCCATACACAGATACGCAGTATTTT.

V gene TRBV29-1 combines with J gene TRBJ2-5; TRBD1 might be the D (6 bases). The germline V and J ends were trimmed by 5 bases and 2 bases, with 15 bases remaining between them. The CDR3 is made up of 14 amino acids. Germline V CDR1 and CDR2: SQVTM, ANQGSEA. CDR3 in amino acids: CSVQPRGSQETQYF. The CDR3 DNA reads as TGCAGCGTTCAACCCAGGGGAAGTCAAGAGACCCAGTACTTC.

This rearrangement joins TRBV15 to TRBJ2-7; D possibly corresponds to TRBD2 (5 bases). This CDR3 spans 16 amino acids. Germline CDR1 LNHNV, CDR2 YYDKDF (reference sequence). V lost 0 bases and J 3 bases, leaving 15 bases between the germline ends. CDR3 protein: CATSRDYQRINYEQYF. The CDR3 region has the DNA TGTGCCACCAGCAGAGATTATCAGCGGATTAACTACGAGCAGTACTTC. The variable domain in full, with the rest retrieved from reference TRBV15 and TRBJ2-7, is DAMVIQNPRYQVTQFGKPVTLSCSQTLNHNVMYWYQQKSSQAPKLLFHYYDKDFNNEADTPDNFQSRRPNTSFCFLDIRSPGLGDTAMYLCATSRDYQRINYEQYFGPGTRLTVT.

This sequence joins TRBV21-1 and TRBJ2-1; the DNA was not compared with TRBD2, the D call given in the table. TRBV21-1 is reported as a pseudogene. The CDR3 contains 18 residues. CDR3 sequence (DNA): TGTGCCAGCAGCAACGGGGGAGGCAGGGCATCCTTAGCCTCCCGGCAGTTCTTC. Its protein product is CASSNGGGRASLASRQFF.

The rearrangement joins TRBV30 to TRBJ1-5; D is unclear. The germline CDR1 and CDR2 sequences are GTSNPN and SVGIG (reference sequence). Trimming took off 3 bases at V and 3 bases at J, with 21 bases between the two ends. The CDR3 length is 17 residues. CDR3 DNA: TGTGCCTGGAGCGACCCCCCGGGTCCCCACCTCAATCAGCCCCAGCATTTT. Protein sequence: CAWSDPPGPHLNQPQHF.

The chain is built from TRBV30 and TRBJ2-7; 7 positions match TRBD1. The CDR3 spans 12 residues. V lost 8 bases and J lost 3; bases outside the gene matches: 7. Per the germline V gene, CDR1 is GTSNPN and CDR2 is SVGIG (reference sequence). The CDR3: CAGTGELYEQYF. The DNA of the CDR3 is TGTGCCGGAACAGGGGAACTCTACGAGCAGTACTTC.

This chain joins TRBV4-2 and TRBJ1-2; D may be TRBD1 (5 bases). V lost 0 bases to trimming and J lost 8 bases, with 16 bases between them. Germline V gene sequence: CDR1 LGHNA, CDR2 YNFKEQ. The CDR3 covers 15 residues. The CDR3 coding sequence is TGTGCCAGCAGCCAAGAAGTAACAGGTCCGGGCGGCTACACCTTC. Encoded protein: CASSQEVTGPGGYTF.

This clone has just one count. V is TRBV7-9 and J is TRBJ2-7, with D maybe TRBD2 (5 bases). Germline CDR1 is SEHNR and CDR2 is FQNEAQ (reference sequence). Trimming took 5 bases from V and 1 from J, leaving 12 bases between them. This CDR3 spans 14 amino acids. The CDR3 DNA sequence: TGTGCCAGCAGCCCCGCGGCGGGTTCCTACGAGCAGTACTTC. This codes for CASSPAAGSYEQYF.

This clone was seen a handful of times. This likely stems from a read error, as it lies one base from a far larger clone. J is TRBJ2-3 and V is TRBV4-2; possible D gene TRBD1, 6 bases. The CDR3 runs 17 residues. Germline V CDR1 and CDR2: LGHNA, YNFKEQ. V was shortened by 2 bases and J by 1 base, with 16 bases between the two germline ends. CDR3 in amino acids: CASSQIQGTVGTDTQYF. For the CDR3, the DNA is TGTGCCAGCAGCCAAATTCAGGGGACGGTTGGCACAGATACGCAGTATTTT.

V gene TRBV2 combines with J gene TRBJ2-5, with TRBD1 matching 8 bases. The J call may be wrong; the DNA end is better matched by TRBJ2-7. The germline V gene has CDR1 SNHLY and CDR2 FYNNEI. The CDR3 totals 15 residues. The CDR3 loop reads CASSSPGQDPYEQYF. The CDR3 DNA sequence: TGTGCCAGCAGTTCTCCGGGACAGGACCCCTACGAGCAGTACTTC.

The gene calls are TRBV18 and TRBJ1-4, with unresolved D. V lost 4 bases, J lost 6 bases, and 18 bases lay in between. CDR1 is KGHSH and CDR2 is LQKENI in the germline V gene. The CDR3 totals 16 residues. The CDR3 DNA follows: TGTGCCAGCTCACGACTGGTCCTGGAACGAGATGAAAAACTGTTTTTT. Translating gives CASSRLVLERDEKLFF.